This T cell receptor beta chain originates from a study of control samples from healthy donors and cancer patients. The germline V gene has CDR1 MDHEN and CDR2 SYDVKM. The V and J ends lost 5 bases and 5 bases, in that order; junction bases with no gene match: 10. This CDR3 is built from 16 residues. This clone was counted between two and nine times. TCRdb keeps only in-frame clones here, not all; method: immunoSEQ multiplex PCR. The repertoire holds roughly 370,000 clones, with over 75% as singletons. Sequencing was carried out using PBMCs. The clonotype originates from a man aged 40-50 years with head and neck cancer. The V gene is TRBV28, the J gene TRBJ2-7; TRBD1 matches at 12 bases. The CDR3 here is CASSPFPGQGADEQYF. The CDR3 DNA sequence: TGTGCCAGCAGTCCCTTCCCGGGACAGGGGGCGGACGAGCAGTACTTC.